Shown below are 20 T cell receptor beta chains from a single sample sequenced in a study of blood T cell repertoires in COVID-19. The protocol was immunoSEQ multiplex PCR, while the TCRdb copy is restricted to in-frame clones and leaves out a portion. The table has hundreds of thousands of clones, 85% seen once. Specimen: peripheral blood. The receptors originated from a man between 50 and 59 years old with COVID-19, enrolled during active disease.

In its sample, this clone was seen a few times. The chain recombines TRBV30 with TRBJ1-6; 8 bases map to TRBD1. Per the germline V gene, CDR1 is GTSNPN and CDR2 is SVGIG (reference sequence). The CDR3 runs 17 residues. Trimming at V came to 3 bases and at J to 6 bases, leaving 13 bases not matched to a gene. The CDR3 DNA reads TGTGCCTGGAGCGGATTCGGGCAGGGGGCTTTTAATTCACCCCTCCACTTT. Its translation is CAWSGFGQGAFNSPLHF.

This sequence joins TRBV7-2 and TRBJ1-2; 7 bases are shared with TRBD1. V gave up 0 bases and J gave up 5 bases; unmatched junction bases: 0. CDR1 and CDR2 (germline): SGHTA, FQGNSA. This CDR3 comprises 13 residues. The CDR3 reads CASSLATGYGYTF. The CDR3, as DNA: TGTGCCAGCAGCTTAGCGACAGGGTATGGCTACACCTTC.

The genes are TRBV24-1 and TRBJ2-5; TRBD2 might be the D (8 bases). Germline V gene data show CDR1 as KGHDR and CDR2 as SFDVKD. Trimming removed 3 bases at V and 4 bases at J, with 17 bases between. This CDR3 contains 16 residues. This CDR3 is CATSDASGGGTETQYF. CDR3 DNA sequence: TGTGCCACCAGTGATGCCTCGGGAGGGGGCACAGAGACCCAGTACTTC.

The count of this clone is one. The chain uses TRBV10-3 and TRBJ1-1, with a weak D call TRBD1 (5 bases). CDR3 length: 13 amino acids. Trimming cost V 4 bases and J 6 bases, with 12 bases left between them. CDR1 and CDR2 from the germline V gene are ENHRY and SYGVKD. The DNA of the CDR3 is TGTGCCATCAGTGGGCAGCGGGGGTCTGAAGCTTTCTTT. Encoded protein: CAISGQRGSEAFF.

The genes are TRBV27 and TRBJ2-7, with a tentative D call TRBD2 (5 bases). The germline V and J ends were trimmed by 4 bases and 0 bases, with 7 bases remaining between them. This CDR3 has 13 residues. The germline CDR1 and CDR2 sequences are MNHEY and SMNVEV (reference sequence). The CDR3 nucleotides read TGTGCCAGCAGTTCCGGGGACTCCTACGAGCAGTACTTC. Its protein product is CASSSGDSYEQYF.

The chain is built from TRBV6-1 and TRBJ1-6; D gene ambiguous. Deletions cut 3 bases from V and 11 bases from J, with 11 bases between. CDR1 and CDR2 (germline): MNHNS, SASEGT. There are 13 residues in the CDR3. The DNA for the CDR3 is TGTGCCAGCAGTGATGAGGGCCGAGCACCCCTCCACTTT. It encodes CASSDEGRAPLHF.

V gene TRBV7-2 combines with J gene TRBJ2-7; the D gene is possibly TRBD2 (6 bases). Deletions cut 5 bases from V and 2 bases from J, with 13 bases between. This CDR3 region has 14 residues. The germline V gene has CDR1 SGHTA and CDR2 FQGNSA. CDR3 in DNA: TGTGCCAGCAGCATCAGCGGGCAAGCCTACGAGCAGTACTTC. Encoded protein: CASSISGQAYEQYF. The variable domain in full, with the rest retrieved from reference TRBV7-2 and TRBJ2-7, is GAGVSQSPSNKVTEKGKDVELRCDPISGHTALYWYRQSLGQGLEFLIYFQGNSAPDKSGLPSDRFSAERTGGSVSTLTIQRTQQEDSAVYLCASSISGQAYEQYFGPGTRLTVT.

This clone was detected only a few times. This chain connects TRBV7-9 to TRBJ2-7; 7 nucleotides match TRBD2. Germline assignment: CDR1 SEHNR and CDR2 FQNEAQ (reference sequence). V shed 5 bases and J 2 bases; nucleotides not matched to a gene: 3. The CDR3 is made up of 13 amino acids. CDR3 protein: CASSPGGAYEQYF. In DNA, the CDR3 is TGTGCCAGCAGCCCGGGGGGTGCCTACGAGCAGTACTTC.

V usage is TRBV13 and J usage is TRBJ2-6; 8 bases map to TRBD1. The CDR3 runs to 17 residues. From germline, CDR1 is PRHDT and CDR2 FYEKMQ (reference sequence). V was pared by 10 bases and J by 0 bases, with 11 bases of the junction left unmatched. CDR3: CATRQGRFNSGANVLTF. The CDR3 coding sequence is TGTGCCACCAGACAGGGGCGGTTCAACTCTGGGGCCAACGTCCTGACTTTC.

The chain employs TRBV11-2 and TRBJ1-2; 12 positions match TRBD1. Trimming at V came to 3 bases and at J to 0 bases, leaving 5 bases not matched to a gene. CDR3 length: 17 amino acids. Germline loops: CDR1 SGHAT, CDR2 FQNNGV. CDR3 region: CASSFGTGGASNYGYTF. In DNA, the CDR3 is TGTGCCAGCAGCTTTGGGACAGGGGGCGCATCTAACTATGGCTACACCTTC.

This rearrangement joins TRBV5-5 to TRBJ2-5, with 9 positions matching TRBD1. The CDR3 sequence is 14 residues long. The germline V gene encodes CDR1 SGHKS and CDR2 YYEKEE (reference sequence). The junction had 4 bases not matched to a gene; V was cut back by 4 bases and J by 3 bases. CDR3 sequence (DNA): TGTGCCAGCAGCACGGGACAGGGAGAAGAGACCCAGTACTTC. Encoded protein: CASSTGQGEETQYF.

CDR3 nucleotides: TGTGCCAGCAACGCCGACAGAACTGGTGACACCATATATTTT. The encoded protein is CASNADRTGDTIYF. The rearrangement links TRBV9 to TRBJ1-3, with TRBD1 as a possible D gene (5 bases). Trimming pared 6 bases from V and 8 bases from J, leaving 18 bases between. CDR1 is SGDLS and CDR2 is YYNGEE in the germline V gene. This CDR3 has 14 residues. Complete variable domain (other parts from reference TRBV9 and TRBJ1-3): DSGVTQTPKHLITATGQRVTLRCSPRSGDLSVYWYQQSLDQGLQFLIQYYNGEERAKGNILERFSAQQFPDLHSELNLSSLELGDSALYFCASNADRTGDTIYFGEGSWLTVV.

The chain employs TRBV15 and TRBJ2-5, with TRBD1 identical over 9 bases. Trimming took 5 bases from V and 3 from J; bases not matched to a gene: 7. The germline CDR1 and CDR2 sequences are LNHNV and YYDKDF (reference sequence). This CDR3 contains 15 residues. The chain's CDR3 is CATSLGTGNEETQYF. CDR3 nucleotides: TGTGCCACCAGCCTTGGGACAGGGAACGAAGAGACCCAGTACTTC. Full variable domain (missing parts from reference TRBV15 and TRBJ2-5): DAMVIQNPRYQVTQFGKPVTLSCSQTLNHNVMYWYQQKSSQAPKLLFHYYDKDFNNEADTPDNFQSRRPNTSFCFLDIRSPGLGDTAMYLCATSLGTGNEETQYFGPGTRLLVL.

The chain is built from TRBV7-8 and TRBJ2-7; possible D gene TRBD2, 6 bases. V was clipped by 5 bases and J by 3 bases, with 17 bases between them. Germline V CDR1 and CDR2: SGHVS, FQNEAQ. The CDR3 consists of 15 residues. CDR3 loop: CASSGKEGFRYEQYF. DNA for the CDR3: TGTGCCAGCAGCGGAAAGGAGGGTTTTCGCTACGAGCAGTACTTC.

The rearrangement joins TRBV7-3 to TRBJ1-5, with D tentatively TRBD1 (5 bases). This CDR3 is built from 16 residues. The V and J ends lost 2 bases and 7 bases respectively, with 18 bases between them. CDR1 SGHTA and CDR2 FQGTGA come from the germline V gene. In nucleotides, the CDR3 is TGTGCCAGCAGCTTAGGGTTCGTGGGGCTTTGCCAGCCCCAGCATTTT. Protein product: CASSLGFVGLCQPQHF. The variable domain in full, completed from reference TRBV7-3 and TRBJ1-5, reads GAGVSQTPSNKVTEKGKYVELRCDPISGHTALYWYRQSLGQGPEFLIYFQGTGAADDSGLPNDRFFAVRPEGSVSTLKIQRTERGDSAVYLCASSLGFVGLCQPQHFGDGTRLSIL.

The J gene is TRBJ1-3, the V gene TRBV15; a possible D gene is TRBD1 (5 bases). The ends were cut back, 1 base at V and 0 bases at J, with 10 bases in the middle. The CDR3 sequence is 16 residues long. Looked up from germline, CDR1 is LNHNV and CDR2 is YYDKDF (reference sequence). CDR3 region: CATSRAGHNSGNTIYF. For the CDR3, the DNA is TGTGCCACCAGCAGAGCCGGACACAACTCTGGAAACACCATATATTTT.

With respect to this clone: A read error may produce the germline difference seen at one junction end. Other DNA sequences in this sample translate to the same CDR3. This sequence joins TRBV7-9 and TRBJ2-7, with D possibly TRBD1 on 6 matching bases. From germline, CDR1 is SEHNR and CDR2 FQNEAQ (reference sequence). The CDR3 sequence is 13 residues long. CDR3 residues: CASSLAGGFEQYF. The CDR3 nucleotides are TGTGCCAGCAGCCTAGCTGGGGGCTTCGAGCAGTACTTC.

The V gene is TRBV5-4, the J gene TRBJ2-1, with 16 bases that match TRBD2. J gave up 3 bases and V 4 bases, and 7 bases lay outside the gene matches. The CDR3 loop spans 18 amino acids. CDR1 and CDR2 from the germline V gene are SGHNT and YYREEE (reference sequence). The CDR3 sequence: CASSAGTSGGAVYNEQFF. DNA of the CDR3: TGTGCCAGCAGCGCGGGGACTAGCGGGGGGGCCGTCTACAATGAGCAGTTCTTC.

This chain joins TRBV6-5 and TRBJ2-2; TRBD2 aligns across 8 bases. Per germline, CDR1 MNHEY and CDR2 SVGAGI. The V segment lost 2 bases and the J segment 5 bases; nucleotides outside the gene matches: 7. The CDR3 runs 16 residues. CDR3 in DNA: TGTGCCAGCAGTTACCCGGGCGGGGGGAAAACCGGGGAGCTGTTTTTT. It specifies CASSYPGGGKTGELFF.

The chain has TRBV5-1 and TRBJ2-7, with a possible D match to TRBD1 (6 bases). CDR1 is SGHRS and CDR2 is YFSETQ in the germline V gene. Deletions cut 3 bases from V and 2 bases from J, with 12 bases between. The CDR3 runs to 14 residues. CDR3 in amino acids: CASSSGQPPYEQYF. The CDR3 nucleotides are TGCGCCAGCAGCTCGGGACAACCTCCCTACGAGCAGTACTTC. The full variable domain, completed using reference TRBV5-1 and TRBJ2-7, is KAGVTQTPRYLIKTRGQQVTLSCSPISGHRSVSWYQQTPGQGLQFLFEYFSETQRNKGNFPGRFSGRQFSNSRSEMNVSTLELGDSALYLCASSSGQPPYEQYFGPGTRLTVT.